This T cell receptor beta chain came from a study of Ad26.COV2.S vaccination and SARS-CoV-2 variants. Germline assignment: CDR1 MDHEN and CDR2 SYDVKM. This CDR3 has 14 amino acids. The J segment lost 5 bases and the V segment lost 6 bases, leaving 8 bases of the junction unmatched. Overall study results and limits: Placebo and vaccine recipients had non-spike TCR breadth that was similar.

Libraries were prepared by immunoSEQ multiplex PCR; TCRdb keeps only in-frame clonotypes and omits some of them. The sample lists about 400,000 clones; roughly 90% were seen once. Treatment specified: approximately 18 received Ad26.COV2.S at low or high dose, single or two shots; 5 received placebo; per-sample allocation not given. Day 63 following the first vaccine or placebo injection was when the samples were taken. The donor's status was that of an adult aged 18-55 years in Boston. Expression of Wuhan-strain SARS-CoV-2 spike came from the Ad26 vector that formed the vaccine. Regarding this clone: No antigen is known for it.

The material was peripheral blood, obtained in a trial of Ad26.COV2.S vaccine versus placebo. The V and J genes are TRBV28 and TRBJ1-2, with 8 positions matching TRBD1. The TCR sequence derives from a person aged 18-65 years who received the Ad26.COV2.S COVID-19 vaccine or a placebo. CDR3 amino acids: CASRTPGTGYGYTF. Written as DNA, the CDR3 is TGTGCCAGCAGAACCCCCGGGACAGGATATGGCTACACCTTC.